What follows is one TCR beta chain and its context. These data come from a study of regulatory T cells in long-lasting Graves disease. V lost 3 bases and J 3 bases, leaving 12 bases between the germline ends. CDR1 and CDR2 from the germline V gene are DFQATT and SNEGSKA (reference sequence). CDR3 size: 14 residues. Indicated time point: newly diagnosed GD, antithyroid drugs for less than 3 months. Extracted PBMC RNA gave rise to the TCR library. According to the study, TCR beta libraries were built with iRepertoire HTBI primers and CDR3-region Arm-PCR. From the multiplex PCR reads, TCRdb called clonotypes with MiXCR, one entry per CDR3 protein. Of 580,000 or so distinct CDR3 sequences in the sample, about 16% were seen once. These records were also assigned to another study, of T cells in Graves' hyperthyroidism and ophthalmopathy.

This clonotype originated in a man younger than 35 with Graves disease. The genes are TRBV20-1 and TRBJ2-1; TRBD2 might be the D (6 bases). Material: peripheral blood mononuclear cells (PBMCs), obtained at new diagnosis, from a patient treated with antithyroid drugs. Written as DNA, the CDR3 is TGCAGTGCTAGCGATCCGGGACTCTACAATGAGCAGTTCTTC. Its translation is CSASDPGLYNEQFF.